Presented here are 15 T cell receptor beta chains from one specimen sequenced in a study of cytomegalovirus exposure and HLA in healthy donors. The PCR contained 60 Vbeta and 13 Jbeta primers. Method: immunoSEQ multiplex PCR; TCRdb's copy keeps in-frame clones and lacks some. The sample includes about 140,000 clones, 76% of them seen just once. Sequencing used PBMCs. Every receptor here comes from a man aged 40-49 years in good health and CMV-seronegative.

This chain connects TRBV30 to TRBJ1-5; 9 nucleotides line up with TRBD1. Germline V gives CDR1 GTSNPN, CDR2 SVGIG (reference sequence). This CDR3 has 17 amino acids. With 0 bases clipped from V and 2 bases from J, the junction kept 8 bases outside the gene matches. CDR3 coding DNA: TGTGCCTGGAGTGTAAGACAGGGGGGGATTGGCAATCAGCCCCAGCATTTT. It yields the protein CAWSVRQGGIGNQPQHF.

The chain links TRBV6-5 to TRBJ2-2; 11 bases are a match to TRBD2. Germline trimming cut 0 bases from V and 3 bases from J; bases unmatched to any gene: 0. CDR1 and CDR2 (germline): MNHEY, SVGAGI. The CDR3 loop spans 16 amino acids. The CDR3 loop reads CASSYSLAGDTGELFF. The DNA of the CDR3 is TGTGCCAGCAGTTACTCACTAGCGGGGGACACCGGGGAGCTGTTTTTT.

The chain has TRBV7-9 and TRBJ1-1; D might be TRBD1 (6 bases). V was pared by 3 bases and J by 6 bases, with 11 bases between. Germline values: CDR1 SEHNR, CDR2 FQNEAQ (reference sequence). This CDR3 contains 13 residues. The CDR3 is CASSFLGGPEAFF. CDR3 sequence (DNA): TGTGCCAGCAGCTTTTTAGGGGGTCCTGAAGCTTTCTTT.

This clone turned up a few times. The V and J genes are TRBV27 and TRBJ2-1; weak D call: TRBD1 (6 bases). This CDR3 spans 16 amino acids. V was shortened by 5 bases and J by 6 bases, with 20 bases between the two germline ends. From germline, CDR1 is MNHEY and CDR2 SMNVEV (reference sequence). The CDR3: CASSTTPGPGANEQFF. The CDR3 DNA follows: TGTGCCAGCAGTACGACGCCGGGCCCAGGGGCCAATGAGCAGTTCTTC.

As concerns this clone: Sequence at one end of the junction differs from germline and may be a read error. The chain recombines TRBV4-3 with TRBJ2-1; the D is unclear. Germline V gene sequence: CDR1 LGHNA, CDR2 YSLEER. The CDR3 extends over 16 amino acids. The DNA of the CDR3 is TGCGCCAGCAGCCAAGATTCACTGAGCTCCTGCAATGAGCAGTTCTTC. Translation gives CASSQDSLSSCNEQFF.

The CDR3 DNA reads TGTGCCAGCAGGGCTGACAGGGGGCTAAACACCATATATTTT. Its protein is CASRADRGLNTIYF. The chain employs TRBV6-1 and TRBJ1-3; 10 nucleotides align to TRBD1. Germline V gene lookup returns CDR1 MNHNS and CDR2 SASEGT. There are 14 residues in the CDR3. Trimming removed 6 bases from V and 6 bases from J; junction bases left unmatched: 5.

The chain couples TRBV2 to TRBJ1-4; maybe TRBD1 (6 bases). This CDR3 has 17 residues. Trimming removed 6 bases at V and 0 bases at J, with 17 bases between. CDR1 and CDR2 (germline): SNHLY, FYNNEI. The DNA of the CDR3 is TGTGCCAGCAGCAGATTCCAGGGGAAATCAACTAATGAAAAACTGTTTTTT. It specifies CASSRFQGKSTNEKLFF.

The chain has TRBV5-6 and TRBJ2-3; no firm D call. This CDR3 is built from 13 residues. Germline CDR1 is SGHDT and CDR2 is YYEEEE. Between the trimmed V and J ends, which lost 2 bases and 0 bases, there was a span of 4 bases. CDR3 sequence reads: CASSFSSTDTQYF. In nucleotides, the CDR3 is TGTGCCAGCAGCTTCTCTAGCACAGATACGCAGTATTTT.

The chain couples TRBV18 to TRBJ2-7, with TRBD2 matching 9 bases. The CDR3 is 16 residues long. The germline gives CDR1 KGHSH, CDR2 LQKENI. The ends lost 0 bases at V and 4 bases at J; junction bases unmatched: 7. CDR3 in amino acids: CASSPPQLAGYYEQYF. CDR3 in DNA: TGTGCCAGCTCACCACCGCAACTAGCGGGCTATTACGAGCAGTACTTC.

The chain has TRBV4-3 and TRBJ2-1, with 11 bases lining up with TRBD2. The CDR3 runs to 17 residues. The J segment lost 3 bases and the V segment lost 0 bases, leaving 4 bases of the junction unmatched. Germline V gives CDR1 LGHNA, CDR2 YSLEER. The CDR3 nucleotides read TGCGCCAGCAGCCAAGATCTTCTAGCGGGAGGCTACAATGAGCAGTTCTTC. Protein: CASSQDLLAGGYNEQFF.

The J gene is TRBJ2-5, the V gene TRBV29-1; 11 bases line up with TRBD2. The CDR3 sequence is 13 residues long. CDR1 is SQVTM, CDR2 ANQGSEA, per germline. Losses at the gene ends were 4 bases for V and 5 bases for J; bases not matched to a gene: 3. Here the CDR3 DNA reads TGCAGCGTTGTAGCGGGGGGGCAGGAGACCCAGTACTTC. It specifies CSVVAGGQETQYF.

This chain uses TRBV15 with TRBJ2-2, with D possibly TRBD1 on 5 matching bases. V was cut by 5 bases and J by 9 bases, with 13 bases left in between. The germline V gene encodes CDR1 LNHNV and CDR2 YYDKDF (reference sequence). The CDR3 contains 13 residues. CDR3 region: CATSAGRDWELFF. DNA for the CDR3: TGTGCCACCAGCGCAGGGCGAGATTGGGAGCTGTTTTTT.

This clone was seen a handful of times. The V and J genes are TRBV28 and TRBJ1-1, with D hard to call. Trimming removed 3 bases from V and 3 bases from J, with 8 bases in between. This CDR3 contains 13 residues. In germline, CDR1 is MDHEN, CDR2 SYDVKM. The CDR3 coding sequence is TGTGCCAGCAGTTTCAGGCTGGACACTGAAGCTTTCTTT. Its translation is CASSFRLDTEAFF.

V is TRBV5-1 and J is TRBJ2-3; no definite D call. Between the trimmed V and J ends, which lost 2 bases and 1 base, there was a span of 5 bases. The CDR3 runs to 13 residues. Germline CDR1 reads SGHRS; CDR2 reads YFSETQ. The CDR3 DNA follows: TGCGCCAGCAGCTTCTCAGGCACAGATACGCAGTATTTT. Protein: CASSFSGTDTQYF.

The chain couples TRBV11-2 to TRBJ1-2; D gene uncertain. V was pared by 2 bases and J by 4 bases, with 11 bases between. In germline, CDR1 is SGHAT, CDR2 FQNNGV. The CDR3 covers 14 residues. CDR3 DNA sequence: TGTGCCAGCAGCTTAACCGACGGGTTCTATGGCTACACCTTC. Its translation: CASSLTDGFYGYTF.